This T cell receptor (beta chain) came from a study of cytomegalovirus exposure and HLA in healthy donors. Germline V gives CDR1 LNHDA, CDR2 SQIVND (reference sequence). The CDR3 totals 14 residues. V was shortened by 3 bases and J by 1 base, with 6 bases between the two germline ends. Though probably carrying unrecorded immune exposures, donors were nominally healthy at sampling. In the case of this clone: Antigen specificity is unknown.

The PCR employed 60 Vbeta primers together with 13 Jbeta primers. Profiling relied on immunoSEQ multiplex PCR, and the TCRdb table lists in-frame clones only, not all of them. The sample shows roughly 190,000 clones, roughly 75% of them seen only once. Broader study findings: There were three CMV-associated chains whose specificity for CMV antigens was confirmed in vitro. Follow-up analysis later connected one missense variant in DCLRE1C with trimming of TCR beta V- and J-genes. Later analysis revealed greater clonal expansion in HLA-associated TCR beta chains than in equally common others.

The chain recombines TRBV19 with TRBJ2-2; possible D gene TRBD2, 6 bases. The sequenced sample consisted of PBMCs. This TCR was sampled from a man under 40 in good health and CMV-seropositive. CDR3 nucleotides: TGTGCCAGTAGTATGCGGGGGAACACCGGGGAGCTGTTTTTT. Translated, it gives CASSMRGNTGELFF.